The text below deals with one T cell receptor beta chain. The antigen remains unidentified. A universal primer site came from template switching; cDNA carried unique molecular identifiers. TCRdb re-called the 5' RACE reads with MiXCR, one entry per CDR3 protein. The sample has some 200,000 distinct CDR3 sequences; around 6.9% are singletons. Germline lookup yields CDR1 MNHEY and CDR2 SVGAGI. The CDR3 is made up of 15 amino acids. V lost 4 bases and J 3 bases, leaving 16 bases between the germline ends. These data originate in a study of identical twins. Findings and caveats of the study: The authors noted that invariant MAIT and iNKT cells could partly confound zero-insertion analyses. Carriage of fewer insertions was seen in abundant cord blood beta clonotypes, whereas memory repertoires showed none.

A further study also used this sample, focusing on yellow fever vaccine responses in identical twins.

The chain employs TRBV6-5 and TRBJ2-7; no clear D gene. The source of this sequence is a woman aged 18-29 years in good health. Sequencing was performed on memory (CD45RO+) T cells sorted from blood. CDR3 bases: TGTGCCAGCAGTTCAGGCAGCTCCCTATTCTACGAGCAGTACTTC. It specifies CASSSGSSLFYEQYF.